This T cell receptor (beta chain) was identified in a study of shared clonotypes between healthy human individuals. TCRdb keeps only in-frame clones here, not all; method: immunoSEQ multiplex PCR. The profile shows around 690,000 clones, about 92% of them singletons. This clone has only a few counts. CDR1 is SNHLY, CDR2 FYNNEI, per germline. The V gene lost 5 bases and the J gene lost 6 bases, with 13 bases spanning the gap. The CDR3 is 13 residues long. Sequenced material: memory CD8+ T cells from PBMCs. Described subset: CD45RO+ cells pooled with CCR7-negative TemRA cells. The rearrangement links TRBV2 to TRBJ1-2, with D tentatively TRBD1 (6 bases). The TCR was taken from a man younger than 30 in good health. Some clones in this sample may be carry-over from other donors' samples. CDR3 DNA: TGTGCCAGCAGTTATGGGGGGCCGGATGGCTACACCTTC. Protein sequence: CASSYGGPDGYTF.